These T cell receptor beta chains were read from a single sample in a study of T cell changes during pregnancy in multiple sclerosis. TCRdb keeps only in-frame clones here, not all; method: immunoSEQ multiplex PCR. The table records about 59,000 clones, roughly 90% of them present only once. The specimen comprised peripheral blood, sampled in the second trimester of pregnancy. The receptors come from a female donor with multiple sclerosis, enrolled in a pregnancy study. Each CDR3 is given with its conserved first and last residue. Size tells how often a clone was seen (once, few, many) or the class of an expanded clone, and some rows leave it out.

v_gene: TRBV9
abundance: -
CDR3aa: CASSGQSAGELFF

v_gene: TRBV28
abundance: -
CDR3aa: CASRYRDRPLGEQYF

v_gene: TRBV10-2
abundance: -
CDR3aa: CASGVQGELTF

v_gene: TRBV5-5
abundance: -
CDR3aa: CASSLAGQGLVRTEAFF

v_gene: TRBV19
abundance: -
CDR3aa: CASSIDFWRDMRYGYTF

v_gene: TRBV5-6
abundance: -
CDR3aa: CASSRLAGGRTQYF

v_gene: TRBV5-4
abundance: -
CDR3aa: CASSTGDSASGANVLTF

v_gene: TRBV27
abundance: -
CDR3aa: CASSTGWGTDTQYF

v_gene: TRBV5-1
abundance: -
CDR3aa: CASSLLTGGYGYTF

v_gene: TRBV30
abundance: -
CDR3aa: CAVGGGRSYEQYF

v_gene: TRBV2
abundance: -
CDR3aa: CASSESRADGYTF

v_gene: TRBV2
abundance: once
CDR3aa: CASSKGRGFGGYTF

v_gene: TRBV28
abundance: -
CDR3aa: CASSFDDRVDGYTF

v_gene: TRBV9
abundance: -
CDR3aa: CASSPGTSGGTYNEQFF

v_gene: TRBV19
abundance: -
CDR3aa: CASSRHGSNQPQHF

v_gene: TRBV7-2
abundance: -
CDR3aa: CASSLRGGQAQPQHF

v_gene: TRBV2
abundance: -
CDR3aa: CASSGSVNYGYTF

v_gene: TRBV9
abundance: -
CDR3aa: CASSPTGGPRSYEQYF

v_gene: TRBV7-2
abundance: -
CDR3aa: CASSLGNLAGGNTGELFF

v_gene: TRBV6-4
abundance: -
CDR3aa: CASSEKWGQVISYNSPLHF

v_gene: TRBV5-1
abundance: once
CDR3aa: CASRPTGSLSYEQYF

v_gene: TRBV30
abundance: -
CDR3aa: CAPQGLGSPPGANVLTF

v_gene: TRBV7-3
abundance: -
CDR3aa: CASSLTSGQRNTIYF

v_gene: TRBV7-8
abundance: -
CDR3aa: CASSLRVALTGQPQHF

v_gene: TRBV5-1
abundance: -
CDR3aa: CASRMQQDTDTQYF

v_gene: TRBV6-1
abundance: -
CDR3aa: CASSPGHWAYEQYF

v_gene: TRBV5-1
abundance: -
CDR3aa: CASSLQGMEETQYF

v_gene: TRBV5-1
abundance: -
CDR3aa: CASSFTGWDTEAFF

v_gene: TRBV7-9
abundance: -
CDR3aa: CASSLKVATRREGEQYF

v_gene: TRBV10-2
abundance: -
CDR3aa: CASRQLAGIGTYEQYF

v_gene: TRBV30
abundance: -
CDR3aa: CAWSREYSNQPQHF

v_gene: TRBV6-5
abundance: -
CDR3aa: CASSTGVADTQYF

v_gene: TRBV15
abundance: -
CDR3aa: CATSRAGLFNQPQHF

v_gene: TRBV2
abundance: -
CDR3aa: CASGALNYNEQFF

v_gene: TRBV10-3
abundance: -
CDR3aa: CAISGRTGGDTGELFF

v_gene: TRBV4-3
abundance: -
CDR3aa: CASSQEGGNAGANVLTF

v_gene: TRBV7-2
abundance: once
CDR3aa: CASSGQGRGYTF

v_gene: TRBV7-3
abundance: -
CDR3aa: CASSLQGGSTDTQYF

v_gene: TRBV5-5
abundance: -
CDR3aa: CASSLEVLEPYGYTF

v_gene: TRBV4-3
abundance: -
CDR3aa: CASSQEASGGVWVDTQYF

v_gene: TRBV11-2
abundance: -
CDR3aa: CASSLGLAGTYTDTQYF

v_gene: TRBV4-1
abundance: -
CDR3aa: CASSQVPFRGTDPPGELFF

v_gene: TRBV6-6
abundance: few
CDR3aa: CASSYYTEYEQFF

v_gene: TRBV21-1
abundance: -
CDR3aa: CASRQAYNSPLHF

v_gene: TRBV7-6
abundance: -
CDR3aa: CASSWHNEQFF

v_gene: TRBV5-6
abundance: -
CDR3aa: CASSLTGGFYEQYF

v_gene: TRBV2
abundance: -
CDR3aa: CASSKQGDGNEQFF

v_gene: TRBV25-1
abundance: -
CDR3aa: CASSEWGQNTIYF

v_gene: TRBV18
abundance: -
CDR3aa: CASSPLTQGDSEKLFF

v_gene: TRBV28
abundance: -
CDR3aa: CASSSYQETQYF

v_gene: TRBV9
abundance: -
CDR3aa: CASSVSTALEADTQYF